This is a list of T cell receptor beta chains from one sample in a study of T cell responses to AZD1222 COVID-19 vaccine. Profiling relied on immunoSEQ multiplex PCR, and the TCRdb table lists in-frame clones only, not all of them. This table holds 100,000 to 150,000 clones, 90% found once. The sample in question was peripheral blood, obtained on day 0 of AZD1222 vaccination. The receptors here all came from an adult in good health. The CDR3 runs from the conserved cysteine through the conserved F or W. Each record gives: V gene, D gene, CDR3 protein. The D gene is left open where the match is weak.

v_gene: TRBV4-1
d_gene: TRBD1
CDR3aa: CASSLGQGGGNTEAFF

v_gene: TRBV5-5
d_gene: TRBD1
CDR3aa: CASSSRQGSSSYNEQFF

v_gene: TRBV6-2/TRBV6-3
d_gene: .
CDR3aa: CASSYLSRGRDEQYF

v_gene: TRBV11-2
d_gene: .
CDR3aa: CASSLGGADWEKLFF

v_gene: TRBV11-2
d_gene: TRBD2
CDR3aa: CASSLTSGPQETQYF

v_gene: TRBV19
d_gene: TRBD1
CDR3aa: CASSRQGNTEAFF

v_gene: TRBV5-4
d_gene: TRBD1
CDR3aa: CASRAPGQGRNEQFF

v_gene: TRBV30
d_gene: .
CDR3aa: CAWMRGGNEKLFF

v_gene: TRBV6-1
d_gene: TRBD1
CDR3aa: CASSGTGGGSPLHF

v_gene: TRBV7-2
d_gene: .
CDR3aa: CASSRLRDYGYTF

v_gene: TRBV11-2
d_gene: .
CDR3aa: CASSPTTSTDTQYF

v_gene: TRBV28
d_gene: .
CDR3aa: CASSPTGTPSYNEQFF

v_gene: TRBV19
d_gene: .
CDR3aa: CASSIAGLSYEQYF

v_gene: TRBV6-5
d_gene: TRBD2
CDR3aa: CASSYSLSGSYNEQFF

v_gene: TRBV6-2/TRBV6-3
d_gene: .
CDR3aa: CASSYSAYYGYTF

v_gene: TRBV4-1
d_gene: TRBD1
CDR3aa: CASSQLQGNYGYTF

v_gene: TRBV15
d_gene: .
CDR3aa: CATSTHQETQYF

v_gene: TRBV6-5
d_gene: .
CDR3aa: CASSPAVRETQYF

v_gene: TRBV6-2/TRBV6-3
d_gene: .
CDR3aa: CASSTRGDGYTF

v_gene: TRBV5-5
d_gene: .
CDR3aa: CASSRQQETQYF

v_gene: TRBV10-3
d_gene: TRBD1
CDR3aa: CAIRAGGNGGYTF

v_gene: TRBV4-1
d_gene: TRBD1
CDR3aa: CASSFRGLGGYTF

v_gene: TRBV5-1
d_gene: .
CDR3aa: CASSLIMGNTEAFF

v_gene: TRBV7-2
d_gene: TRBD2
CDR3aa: CASNLAGGPGETQYF

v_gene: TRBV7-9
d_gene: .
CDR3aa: CASSPRRGVNEQYF

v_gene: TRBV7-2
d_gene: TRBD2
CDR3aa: CASSSGLAGKYNEQFF

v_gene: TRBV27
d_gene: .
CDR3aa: CASSFLGGTGELFF

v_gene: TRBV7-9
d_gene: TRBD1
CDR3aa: CASSQTGADTQYF

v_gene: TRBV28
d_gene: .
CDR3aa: CASSVRDFRGNQPQHF

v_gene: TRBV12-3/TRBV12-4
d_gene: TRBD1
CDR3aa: CASRQGASYEQYF

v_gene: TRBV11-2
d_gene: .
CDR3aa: CASSLDYSSYEQYF

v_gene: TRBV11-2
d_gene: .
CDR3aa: CASSLVGALSYEQYF

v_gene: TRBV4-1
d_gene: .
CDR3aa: CASSHSQGNEQFF

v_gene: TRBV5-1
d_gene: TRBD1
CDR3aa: CASSSRTTGGEAYEQYF

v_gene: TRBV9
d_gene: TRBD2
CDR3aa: CASASGGTSNNEQFF

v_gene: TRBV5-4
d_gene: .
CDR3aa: CASSPRGRANTGELFF

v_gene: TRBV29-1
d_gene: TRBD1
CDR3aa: CSVRTGSSGNTIYF

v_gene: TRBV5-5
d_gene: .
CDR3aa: CASSWAPQETQYF

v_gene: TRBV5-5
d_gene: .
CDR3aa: CASSRLGATNEKLFF

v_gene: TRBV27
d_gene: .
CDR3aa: CASTRAGYDTEAFF

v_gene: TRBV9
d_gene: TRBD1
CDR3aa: CASSVEGQLNTEAFF

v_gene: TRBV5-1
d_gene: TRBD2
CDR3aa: CASSLGTSGRAPYNEQFF